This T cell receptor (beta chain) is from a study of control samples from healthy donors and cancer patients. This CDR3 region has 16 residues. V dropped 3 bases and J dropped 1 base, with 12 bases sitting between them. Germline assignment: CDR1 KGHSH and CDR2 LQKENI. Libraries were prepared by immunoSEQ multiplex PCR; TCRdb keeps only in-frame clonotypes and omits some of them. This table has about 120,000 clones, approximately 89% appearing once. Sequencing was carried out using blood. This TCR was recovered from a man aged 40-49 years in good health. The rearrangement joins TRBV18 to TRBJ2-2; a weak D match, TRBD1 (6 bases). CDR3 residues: CASSPAQGRNTGELFF. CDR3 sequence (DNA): TGTGCCAGCTCACCCGCGCAGGGGAGGAACACCGGGGAGCTGTTTTTT.